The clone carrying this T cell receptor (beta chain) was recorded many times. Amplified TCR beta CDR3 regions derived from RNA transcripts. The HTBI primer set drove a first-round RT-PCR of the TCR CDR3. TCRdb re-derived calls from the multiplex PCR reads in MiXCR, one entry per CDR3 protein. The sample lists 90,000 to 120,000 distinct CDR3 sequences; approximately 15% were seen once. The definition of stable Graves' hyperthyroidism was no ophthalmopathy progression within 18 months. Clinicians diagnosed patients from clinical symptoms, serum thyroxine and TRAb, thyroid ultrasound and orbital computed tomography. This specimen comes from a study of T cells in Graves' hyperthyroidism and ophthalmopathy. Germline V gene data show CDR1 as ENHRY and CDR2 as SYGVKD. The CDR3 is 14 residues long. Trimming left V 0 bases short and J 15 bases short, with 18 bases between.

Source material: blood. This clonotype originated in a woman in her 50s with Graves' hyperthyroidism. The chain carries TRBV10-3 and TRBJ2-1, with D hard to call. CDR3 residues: CAISESTPQDGRFF. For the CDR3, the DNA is TGTGCCATCAGTGAGTCCACCCCCCAGGACGGTCGGTTCTTC.